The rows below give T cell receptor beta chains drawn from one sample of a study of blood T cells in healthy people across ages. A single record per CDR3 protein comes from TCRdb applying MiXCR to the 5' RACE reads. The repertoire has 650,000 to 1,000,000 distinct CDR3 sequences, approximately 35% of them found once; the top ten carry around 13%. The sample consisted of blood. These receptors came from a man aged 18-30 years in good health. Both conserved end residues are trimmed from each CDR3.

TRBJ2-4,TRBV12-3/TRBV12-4,ASRAGGPQY
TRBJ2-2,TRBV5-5,ASSLTPIAGGNTGELF
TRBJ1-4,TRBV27,ASSLSSPLHTGAYEKLF
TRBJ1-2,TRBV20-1,SASSGQGARGYT
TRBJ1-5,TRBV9,ASSVGMGNQPQH
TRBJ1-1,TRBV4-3,ASSQEIGAAEAF
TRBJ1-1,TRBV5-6,ASSTTANTEAF
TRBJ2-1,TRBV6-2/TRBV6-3,ASSSLAGGKTEQF
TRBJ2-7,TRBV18,ASSPSGVSSHEQY
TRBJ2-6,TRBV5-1,ASSLNRGTGANVLT
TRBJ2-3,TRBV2,ASKGWATPRTAGTDTQY
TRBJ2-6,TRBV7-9,ASSRRGSGANVLT
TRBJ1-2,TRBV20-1,SARRGQETGYT
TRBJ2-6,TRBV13,ASSLSSVRGLSGANVLT
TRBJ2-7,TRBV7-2,ASNSEGFRTYEQY
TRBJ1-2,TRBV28,ASTLQVGGYT
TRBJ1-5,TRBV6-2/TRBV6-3,ASSPATPVTQH
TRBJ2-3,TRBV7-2,ASSLATLGADTQY
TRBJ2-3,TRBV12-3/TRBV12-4,ASSLGSSADTQY
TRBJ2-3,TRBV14,ASSPGGARSQPTQY
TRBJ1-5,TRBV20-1,SARQTGSTNQPQH
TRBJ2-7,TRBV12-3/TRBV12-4,ASSPLIGASSYEQY